This T cell receptor (beta chain) came from a study of tumor-infiltrating lymphocytes in primary liver carcinoma. Overall study context: Male and female patients aged 30 to 69 years made up the cohort. With diameters of about 4 to 10 cm, tumors were stage T1-T3 N0M0. Study findings and constraints: In tumor-adjacent and tumor-blood pairs, overlap was lower than in tumor region pairs.

The source material, roughly 18-33 mg of unsorted bulk tissue, was used to co-extract RNA and DNA. With regard to this clonotype: Its antigen is undetermined.

Making TCR beta cDNA involved approximately 480 ng total RNA and a constant-region primer. Researchers made the TCR beta libraries by running three nested multiplex PCR rounds with slightly modified ARM-PCR. TCRdb used MiXCR to reprocess the multiplex PCR reads, holding one entry per CDR3 protein. The table has about 120,000 distinct CDR3 sequences, 55% to 70% seen once; the top ten hold 8.1%. The sequenced sample was tumor-adjacent normal liver tissue. The sequence came from a woman aged 60-70 years with primary liver carcinoma and hepatitis B virus infection.

In nucleotides, the CDR3 is TGTGCCAGCAGTTACTGGACGGGAGGAGGCTACGAGCAGTACTTC. Translating it yields CASSYWTGGGYEQYF. This chain joins TRBV6-5 and TRBJ2-7, with 7 bases identical to TRBD2. Germline V CDR1 and CDR2: MNHEY, SVGAGI. The CDR3 has 15 residues. The junction had 6 bases not matched to a gene; V was cut back by 1 base and J by 3 bases.